The 2 T cell receptor beta chains listed next were all sequenced from one sample in a study of early T cells in non-severe SARS-CoV-2 infection. In TCRdb, the 5' RACE reads were re-called with MiXCR into one record per CDR3 protein. This table holds about 28,000 distinct CDR3 sequences, 4.6% found once. This material consisted of whole blood, taken at baseline. These receptors were taken from an adult who was a healthcare worker with PCR-confirmed SARS-CoV-2 infection or an uninfected control (not recorded which).

This clonotype occurred many times. The chain combines TRBV7-2 with TRBJ1-5; D not certain. This CDR3 contains 14 residues. Looked up from germline, CDR1 is SGHTA and CDR2 is FQGNSA. V shed 3 bases and J shed 11 bases, with 17 bases lying between them. In DNA form, the CDR3 reads TGTGCCAGCAGCTTCGTTGGCGCCGGGCAGGCCCAGCATTTT. This gives the protein CASSFVGAGQAQHF. Filled out from reference TRBV7-2 and TRBJ1-5, the complete variable domain reads GAGVSQSPSNKVTEKGKDVELRCDPISGHTALYWYRQSLGQGLEFLIYFQGNSAPDKSGLPSDRFSAERTGGSVSTLTIQRTQQEDSAVYLCASSFVGAGQAQHFGDGTRLSIL.

This clonotype was picked up many times. J is TRBJ1-5 and V is TRBV7-2, with D possibly matching TRBD1 (5 bases). CDR3 size: 15 residues. The V end lost 4 bases, the J end lost 1 base, and 11 bases lay between the germline ends. The germline gives CDR1 SGHTA, CDR2 FQGNSA. Written as DNA, the CDR3 is TGTGCCAGCAGCTCCCGGGGGGGAAGCAATCAGCCCCAGCATTTT. Its protein is CASSSRGGSNQPQHF.